Each of the 24 T cell receptor beta chains below was sequenced from the same sample in a study of blood T cells in healthy people across ages. Alongside a J-beta primer mix, a sample-barcoded 5' primer served in a second PCR lasting about 7 to 11 cycles. TCRdb re-derived calls from the 5' RACE reads in MiXCR, one entry per CDR3 protein. Among hundreds of thousands of distinct CDR3 sequences listed, approximately 39% were seen once. Sequencing used blood. Every receptor here comes from a woman aged 60-75 years in good health.

This clonotype was seen only a few times. V usage is TRBV20-1 and J usage is TRBJ2-1; no definite D call. Germline CDR1 and CDR2: DFQATT and SNEGSKA (reference sequence). The CDR3 spans 11 residues. V lost 5 bases to trimming and J lost 7 bases, with 9 bases between them. CDR3 region: CSALVRNEQFF. CDR3 nucleotide sequence: TGCAGTGCTCTAGTTAGGAATGAGCAGTTCTTC.

This chain joins TRBV7-2 and TRBJ2-1; D not resolved. From germline, CDR1 is SGHTA and CDR2 FQGNSA. The CDR3 is made up of 14 amino acids. Trimming stripped 1 base from V and 9 bases from J, with 13 bases between. In DNA, the CDR3 is TGTGCCAGCAGCTTAGGAGCCGAGGCTAGTGAGCAGTTCTTC. This sequence encodes CASSLGAEASEQFF.

This clonotype has ten or more counts. The rearrangement links TRBV2 to TRBJ2-5; no firm D call. The length of the CDR3 is 13 residues. Deletions cut 10 bases from V and 0 bases from J, with 12 bases between. The V gene's germline CDR1 is SNHLY and CDR2 FYNNEI. The CDR3 bases are TGTGCCATATTAAACTCCGACCAAGAGACCCAGTACTTC. Residues: CAILNSDQETQYF.

The chain joins TRBV6-5 to TRBJ1-1, with a tentative D call TRBD1 (5 bases). Germline CDR1 reads MNHEY; CDR2 reads SVGAGI. V dropped 5 bases and J dropped 0 bases, with 10 bases sitting between them. The CDR3 consists of 14 residues. For the CDR3, the DNA is TGTGCCAGCAGTACAGGTATCATGAACACTGAAGCTTTCTTT. Residues: CASSTGIMNTEAFF.

The chain recombines TRBV18 with TRBJ1-5; D is perhaps TRBD1 (6 bases). The CDR3 spans 16 residues. Germline lookup yields CDR1 KGHSH and CDR2 LQKENI. V shed 3 bases and J shed 1 base, with 13 bases lying between them. Here the CDR3 reads CASSPQGGGSNQPQHF. In DNA, the CDR3 is TGTGCCAGCTCACCCCAGGGAGGGGGAAGCAATCAGCCCCAGCATTTT.

The sample holds a few counts of this clonotype. The genes are TRBV19 and TRBJ2-1, with 9 bases that match TRBD2. Trimming took 7 bases from V and 4 from J; bases not matched to a gene: 8. The CDR3 has 15 residues. CDR1 LNHDA and CDR2 SQIVND come from the germline V gene (reference sequence). CDR3: CASTPAGGRYNEQFF. The DNA of the CDR3 is TGTGCCAGTACCCCTGCGGGGGGGAGGTACAATGAGCAGTTCTTC.

This clonotype was observed a few times. The genes are TRBV28 and TRBJ1-2, with D possibly being TRBD1 (5 bases). Trimming stripped 1 base from V and 4 bases from J, with 10 bases between. Germline assignment: CDR1 MDHEN and CDR2 SYDVKM. CDR3 length: 14 amino acids. The chain's CDR3 is CASSLYGGSYGYTF. In DNA, the CDR3 is TGTGCCAGCAGTTTATACGGGGGATCCTATGGCTACACCTTC.

The V call is TRBV24-1, the J call TRBJ2-4; D possibly uses TRBD1 or TRBD2 (5 bases each). The DNA matches TRBJ2-5 better at its end, which makes the J call doubtful. This CDR3 is 15 amino acids long. The V gene's germline CDR1 is KGHDR and CDR2 SFDVKD. CDR3 sequence (DNA): TGTGCCACATTACCGGGACGGGGAATGGGAGAGACCCAGTACTTC. Protein product: CATLPGRGMGETQYF.

This clonotype was counted a few times. The CDR3 nucleotides read TGTGCCAGCAGTGAAAGGGGGAGCGCAGATACGCAGTATTTT. Amino acid sequence: CASSERGSADTQYF. The rearrangement joins TRBV2 to TRBJ2-3; perhaps TRBD1 as D (6 bases). Trimming cost V 2 bases and J 4 bases, with 10 bases left between them. Germline CDR1 reads SNHLY; CDR2 reads FYNNEI. The CDR3 is 14 amino acids.

The V and J genes are TRBV20-1 and TRBJ2-1; 8 positions agree with TRBD2. This CDR3 spans 16 amino acids. Looked up from germline, CDR1 is DFQATT and CDR2 is SNEGSKA (reference sequence). Trimming at V came to 6 bases and at J to 5 bases, leaving 15 bases not matched to a gene. In DNA, the CDR3 is TGCAGTGCGCCCGAAATAGCGGGGTTGGAAAACAATGAGCAGTTCTTC. This encodes CSAPEIAGLENNEQFF.

The V call is TRBV4-1, the J call TRBJ2-6; 8 nucleotides line up with TRBD2. The CDR3 has 15 amino acids. With V trimmed by 10 bases and J by 8 bases, 13 bases remained unmatched. Germline values: CDR1 MGHRA, CDR2 YSYEKL. The DNA of the CDR3 is TGCGCCAACCACGGGGTAGCGGGAAATCCCAACGTCCTGACTTTC. It codes for CANHGVAGNPNVLTF.

Of note for this clonotype: One junction end does not reproduce the germline sequence, and a read error may be involved. The V gene is TRBV20-1, the J gene TRBJ2-5; D is ambiguous. In germline, CDR1 is DFQATT, CDR2 SNEGSKA (reference sequence). The CDR3 has 15 residues. The CDR3 loop is CSATVAAVPREAQYF. The CDR3 DNA reads TGCAGTGCTACCGTCGCTGCAGTCCCAAGAGAGGCCCAGTACTTC.

This clonotype was counted many times. The V call is TRBV5-1, the J call TRBJ2-7; the match to TRBD1 covers 8 bases. CDR1 and CDR2 (germline): SGHRS, YFSETQ. The CDR3 extends over 14 amino acids. The ends lost 3 bases at V and 1 base at J; junction bases unmatched: 3. CDR3 in amino acids: CASSWTGPSYEQYF. In DNA form, the CDR3 reads TGCGCCAGCAGCTGGACAGGGCCTTCCTACGAGCAGTACTTC.

This sequence joins TRBV4-2 and TRBJ1-3; a possible D gene is TRBD1 (5 bases). Trimming removed 4 bases from V and 7 bases from J, with 17 bases in between. CDR1 LGHNA and CDR2 YNFKEQ come from the germline V gene. CDR3 length: 15 residues. CDR3 nucleotide sequence: TGTGCCAGCAGCCTGGGGGGACCTGGCGGGAACACCATATATTTT. This gives the protein CASSLGGPGGNTIYF.

The chain carries TRBV11-2 and TRBJ2-3, with TRBD2 identical over 8 bases. This CDR3 spans 16 amino acids. Per germline, CDR1 SGHAT and CDR2 FQNNGV. J was trimmed by 5 bases and V by 7 bases; bases with no gene match: 14. CDR3 loop: CASTLGVAGSKDTQYF. CDR3 DNA sequence: TGTGCCAGCACCCTCGGGGTAGCGGGATCAAAAGATACGCAGTATTTT.

The chain couples TRBV28 to TRBJ1-4, with TRBD1 as a possible D gene (5 bases). This CDR3 spans 17 amino acids. Trimming left V 3 bases short and J 5 bases short, with 19 bases between. Per the germline V gene, CDR1 is MDHEN and CDR2 is SYDVKM. The CDR3 reads CASSFMGGDHGNEKLFF. The CDR3 bases are TGTGCCAGCAGTTTCATGGGCGGGGACCATGGGAATGAAAAACTGTTTTTT.

This rearrangement joins TRBV20-1 to TRBJ1-1; D remains ambiguous. Germline CDR1 is DFQATT and CDR2 is SNEGSKA (reference sequence). The V gene lost 4 bases and the J gene lost 4 bases, with 16 bases spanning the gap. The CDR3 consists of 14 residues. The CDR3 reads CSANRAEASTEAFF. The CDR3 coding sequence is TGCAGTGCTAACCGGGCCGAGGCAAGCACTGAAGCTTTCTTT.

In regard to this clonotype: This could be a read error, since a much larger clone is one nucleotide away. The rearrangement joins TRBV28 to TRBJ2-3, with D unclear. Deletions cut 3 bases from V and 2 bases from J, with 9 bases between. Looked up from germline, CDR1 is MDHEN and CDR2 is SYDVKM. The CDR3 extends over 14 amino acids. CDR3 residues: CASSFGDPTDTQYF. The CDR3 DNA sequence: TGTGCCAGCAGTTTCGGTGACCCCACAGATACGCAGTATTTT. The variable domain in full, with the rest retrieved from reference TRBV28 and TRBJ2-3, is DVKVTQSSRYLVKRTGEKVFLECVQDMDHENMFWYRQDPGLGLRLIYFSYDVKMKEKGDIPEGYSVSREKKERFSLILESASTNQTSMYLCASSFGDPTDTQYFGPGTRLTVL.

The rearrangement joins TRBV13 to TRBJ2-1, with 12 bases aligning to TRBD2. Germline V lookup: CDR1 PRHDT, CDR2 FYEKMQ (reference sequence). This CDR3 is 16 amino acids long. V was clipped by 5 bases and J by 6 bases; unmatched bases: 8. CDR3 bases: TGTGCCAGCAGCACCACACTAGCGGGAGGTTTCAATGAGCAGTTCTTC. Its protein product is CASSTTLAGGFNEQFF.

The V and J genes are TRBV7-3 and TRBJ2-7; TRBD1 aligns across 10 bases. The V gene end was trimmed by 0 bases and the J gene end by 7 bases; junction bases not matched to a gene: 6. The germline V gene encodes CDR1 SGHTA and CDR2 FQGTGA. The CDR3 consists of 15 residues. CDR3 region: CASSLTRDRGNEQYF. The DNA for the CDR3 is TGTGCCAGCAGCTTAACCCGGGACAGGGGAAATGAGCAGTACTTC.

This clonotype appeared many times. The V gene is TRBV29-1, the J gene TRBJ2-5, with D possibly matching TRBD2 (6 bases). This CDR3 comprises 14 residues. Trimming shortened V by 7 bases and J by 2 bases, and 17 bases separated the two germline ends. The V gene's germline CDR1 is SQVTM and CDR2 ANQGSEA. As DNA, the CDR3 is TGCAGCGCCTTGGGGGGTTTACTACAAGAGACCCAGTACTTC. Translated, it gives CSALGGLLQETQYF.

Only a few counts were recorded for this clonotype. The chain uses TRBV15 and TRBJ1-6; no clear D gene. This CDR3 is 14 amino acids long. V was clipped by 2 bases and J by 6 bases, with 8 bases between them. Germline CDR1 is LNHNV and CDR2 is YYDKDF (reference sequence). Written as DNA, the CDR3 is TGTGCCACCAGCAGACCGACGCTTAATTCACCCCTCCACTTT. Protein sequence: CATSRPTLNSPLHF.

The CDR3 sequence is CASSPTGGYVQYF. Here the CDR3 DNA reads TGTGCCAGCAGCCCTACAGGGGGCTACGTGCAGTACTTC. This chain uses TRBV6-5 with TRBJ2-4, with 9 bases matching TRBD1. Germline CDR1 and CDR2: MNHEY and SVGAGI. J lost 13 bases, V lost 6 bases, and 10 bases had no gene match. The CDR3 is 13 residues long.

This clonotype showed up many times. The V and J genes are TRBV20-1 and TRBJ1-1; TRBD1 matches at 8 bases. The junction had 6 bases not matched to a gene; V was cut back by 3 bases and J by 6 bases. The germline gives CDR1 DFQATT, CDR2 SNEGSKA (reference sequence). The CDR3 runs 13 residues. CDR3 in DNA: TGCAGTGCTAGCCGGGGACAGGTCGCTGAAGCTTTCTTT. Protein product: CSASRGQVAEAFF.